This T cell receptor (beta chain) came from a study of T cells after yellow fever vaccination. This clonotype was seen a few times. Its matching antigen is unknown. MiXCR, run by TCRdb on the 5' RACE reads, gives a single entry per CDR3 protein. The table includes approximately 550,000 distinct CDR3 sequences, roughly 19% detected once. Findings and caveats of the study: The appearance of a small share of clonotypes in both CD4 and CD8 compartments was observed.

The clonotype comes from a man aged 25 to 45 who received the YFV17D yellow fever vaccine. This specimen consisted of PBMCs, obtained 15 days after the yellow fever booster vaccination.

The DNA of the CDR3 is TGTGCCAGCACAAGGGGCTACCAAGAGACCCAGTACTTC. This encodes CASTRGYQETQYF. The chain employs TRBV7-2 and TRBJ2-5, with D possibly being TRBD1 (5 bases). This CDR3 contains 13 residues. Germline lookup yields CDR1 SGHTA and CDR2 FQGNSA. V dropped 7 bases and J dropped 0 bases, with 9 bases sitting between them.